The sample holds many counts of the clone carrying this T cell receptor (beta chain). This entry belongs to a study of blood T cells in healthy people across ages. For the second PCR, which ran for about 7 to 11 cycles, a sample-barcoded 5' primer and a J-beta primer mix were used. MiXCR, applied by TCRdb to the 5' RACE reads, yields one record per CDR3 protein. This sample has around 870,000 distinct CDR3 sequences, with less than 35% found just once. CDR3 length: 18 residues. The V gene end was trimmed by 3 bases and the J gene end by 4 bases; junction bases not matched to a gene: 16. Germline V gene sequence: CDR1 LGHNA, CDR2 YSLEER.

Sequenced material: blood. The clonotype originates from a woman at least 80 years old in good health. The rearrangement joins TRBV4-3 to TRBJ1-2; 8 nucleotides match TRBD1. The CDR3 nucleotides are TGCGCCAGCAGCCAGGGGTTCCCGGGACAGGAGGGGTTCTATGGCTACACCTTC. It is translated as CASSQGFPGQEGFYGYTF.